The entry that follows covers one T cell receptor (beta chain) sequence. As originally analysed: From reference gene primer amplification, estimates of nucleated cell counts were derived. TCRdb's table, derived via immunoSEQ multiplex PCR, lists solely in-frame clones and lacks some. The V and J calls and the clone size are those of that table, but D and trimming were determined from the DNA. The table records over 85,000 clones, approximately 86% of them present only once. The entry originates in a study of blood T cell repertoires in COVID-19. Overall study context: Samples of COVID-19 (acute and convalescent) were obtained from the United States, Italy and Spain. T cells, B-cell-depleted T cells, or PBMCs provided the cDNA or gDNA that served as material.

The trim removed 5 bases at V and 12 bases at J, leaving 11 bases unmatched. This CDR3 has 16 residues. Germline V gives CDR1 SGHNT, CDR2 YENEEA. This receptor was identified in a man over 45 with acute or convalescent COVID-19. Sequencing was done on a sample of peripheral blood. This rearrangement joins TRBV11-3 to TRBJ2-1; 15 bases are a match to TRBD2. Here the CDR3 reads CASSVGTSGGTRVQFF. The CDR3 DNA is TGTGCCAGCAGCGTCGGGACTAGCGGGGGGACCCGGGTGCAGTTCTTC.